A selection of T cell receptor beta chains follows, all from one sample in a study of T cell repertoires in cytomegalovirus infection. TCRdb reprocessed the reads via MiXCR and lists one record per CDR3 protein. The sample records about 300,000 distinct CDR3 sequences, around 9.6% being singletons. The sequenced sample consisted of PBMCs. These TCRs come from a human donor in good health (CMV status not recorded). Some clones in this sample may be carry-over from other donors' samples. The CDR3 runs from the conserved cysteine through the conserved F or W. D genes are given only for firm matches. The size field is filled for only some rows; it gives once, few, many or a size class.

d_call	clone_size	j_call	v_call	cdr3_nt	cdr3_aa
TRBD1	many	TRBJ1-2	TRBV29-1	TGCAGCGTTGAAGATCGTGGAACAGGGGGAAGCTATGGCTACACCTTC	CSVEDRGTGGSYGYTF
.	few	TRBJ2-3	TRBV20-1	TGCAGTGCTAGATTAGGCCTAGATACGCAGTATTTT	CSARLGLDTQYF
.	few	TRBJ2-1	TRBV9	TGTGCCACCGGCAGCACCTACAATGAGCAGTTCTTC	CATGSTYNEQFF
.	many	TRBJ2-7	TRBV6-5	TGTGCCAGCAGTTACATGCGCGAGCAGTACTTC	CASSYMREQYF
.	many	TRBJ2-2	TRBV7-8	TGTGCCAGCAGCTGGGACGGGGAGCTGTTTTTT	CASSWDGELFF
TRBD1	many	TRBJ2-6	TRBV28	TGTGCCAGCAGCACACAGGGGGCTGGGGCCAACGTCCTGACTTTC	CASSTQGAGANVLTF
.	many	TRBJ2-1	TRBV15	TGTGCCACCAGCAGAGCAGGGCTAGGCAATGAGCAGTTCTTC	CATSRAGLGNEQFF
TRBD2	many	TRBJ2-3	TRBV7-9	TGTGCCAGCAGCTTGAGCGGGGGGGCTTCAGATACGCAGTATTTT	CASSLSGGASDTQYF
TRBD1	few	TRBJ1-6	TRBV28	TGTGCCAGCAGAACAGGGGGTGGTTCACCCCTCCACTTT	CASRTGGGSPLHF
.	.	TRBJ2-1	TRBV6-5	TGTGCCAGCAGTTCTAGCCCCTCGAAGACTGAGCAGTTCTTC	CASSSSPSKTEQFF
TRBD1	many	TRBJ2-5	TRBV5-5	TGTGCCAGCAGCTTGCCTGGGACAGCGATCATTGGAGAGACCCAGTACTTC	CASSLPGTAIIGETQYF
.	many	TRBJ2-3	TRBV18	TGTGCCAGCTCACCTGGCGGGGCAAGCACAGATACGCAGTATTTT	CASSPGGASTDTQYF
.	many	TRBJ2-5	TRBV5-4	TGTGCCAGCACAAAGGGGGGAGGGGGGGGAGGCGAGACCCAGTACTTC	CASTKGGGGGGETQYF
.	many	TRBJ2-2	TRBV6-4	TGTGCCAGCAGACAGATGATGAACACCGGGGAGCTGTTTTTT	CASRQMMNTGELFF
TRBD2	many	TRBJ2-5	TRBV7-2	TGTGCCAGCAGCTTAGAGGGCGGGGGAAGCGAGACCCAGTACTTC	CASSLEGGGSETQYF
TRBD1	many	TRBJ1-5	TRBV7-2	TGTGCCAGCAGCTCAAGACAGGGGGCGACTAATCAGCCCCAGCATTTT	CASSSRQGATNQPQHF
.	many	TRBJ1-1	TRBV20-1	TGCAGTGCTATAGGAGACATAATAGTGAACACTGAAGCTTTCTTT	CSAIGDIIVNTEAFF
.	many	TRBJ1-5	TRBV2	TGTGCCAGCAGTGACAGGGAAAATCAGCCCCAGCATTTT	CASSDRENQPQHF
.	.	TRBJ2-2	TRBV6-5	TGTGCCAGCAGTCCCAGGGTCCCGAACACCGGGGAGCTGTTTTTT	CASSPRVPNTGELFF
.	.	TRBJ2-2	TRBV4-1	TGCGCCAGCAGCCAGGCCCCGAACACCGGGGAGCTGTTTTTT	CASSQAPNTGELFF
.	few	TRBJ2-3	TRBV20-1	TGCAGTGCGGATGTGCGGACAGATACGCAGTATTTT	CSADVRTDTQYF
.	many	TRBJ2-1	TRBV7-6	TGTGCCAGCAGCTTACGGGGTCAGATTTCCTACAATGAGCAGTTCTTC	CASSLRGQISYNEQFF
TRBD2	.	TRBJ2-1	TRBV28	TGTGCCAGCAGTTTGGGGGGGTCCCACAATGAGCAGTTCTTC	CASSLGGSHNEQFF
.	few	TRBJ1-2	TRBV20-1	TGCAGTGCTAGTGCCCGGCGGACTTATTCCGGCTACACCTTC	CSASARRTYSGYTF
TRBD2	many	TRBJ2-5	TRBV20-1	TGCAGTGCTAGTCCCACTAGCGGGGGCCAAGAGACCCAGTACTTC	CSASPTSGGQETQYF
.	.	TRBJ1-1	TRBV29-1	TGCAGCGGCCGAAGGGACATCACTGAAGCTTTCTTT	CSGRRDITEAFF
.	few	TRBJ2-4	TRBV6-2/TRBV6-3	TGTGCCAGCAGTTACTCGCAGAGGAACATTCAGTACTTC	CASSYSQRNIQYF
.	many	TRBJ2-2	TRBV7-2	TGTGCCAGCAGCCCGAGGGGGTGGGGAGTCGGCACCGGGGAGCTGTTTTTT	CASSPRGWGVGTGELFF
.	.	TRBJ2-1	TRBV10-1	TGCGCCAGCAGTGTCCAGAACAATGAGCAGTTCTTC	CASSVQNNEQFF
.	.	TRBJ2-1	TRBV29-1	TGCAGCGGCCTGGGGGGCCTTTACAATGAGCAGTTCTTC	CSGLGGLYNEQFF
.	.	TRBJ1-5	TRBV20-1	TGCAGTGCCAGCCCCGAGGGGCATCAGCCCCAGCATTTT	CSASPEGHQPQHF
.	many	TRBJ1-4	TRBV7-9	TGTGCCAGCAGCCCAACAGGAACCTGGGGTGAAAAACTGTTTTTT	CASSPTGTWGEKLFF
.	many	TRBJ2-5	TRBV14	TGTGCCAGCAGCCCTCGGGGTCCCCGGGAGACCCAGTACTTC	CASSPRGPRETQYF
.	.	TRBJ1-2	TRBV29-1	TGCAGCGTTTCAGGGGAATTGGTAGATGGCTACACCTTC	CSVSGELVDGYTF
TRBD2	many	TRBJ2-1	TRBV7-2	TGTGCCAGCAGCCTATCGGGGGGCTCCTACAATGAGCAGTTCTTC	CASSLSGGSYNEQFF
TRBD2	few	TRBJ2-2	TRBV18	TGTGCCAGCTCACCACAACTAGCGGGCAACACCGGGGAGCTGTTTTTT	CASSPQLAGNTGELFF
TRBD2	many	TRBJ2-1	TRBV12-3/TRBV12-4	TGTGCCAGCAGGACTAGCGGGGGGGCTGGTGAGCAGTTCTTC	CASRTSGGAGEQFF
.	few	TRBJ1-5	TRBV20-1	TGCAGTGCTAGTCCGGGGCGAACCCAGCATTTT	CSASPGRTQHF
.	many	TRBJ2-3	TRBV28	TGTGCCAGCAGTTTCAGGACCCCGAGCACAGATACGCAGTATTTT	CASSFRTPSTDTQYF
TRBD1	many	TRBJ1-2	TRBV28	TGTGCCAGCAGCCCTCCCCTCGGGACAGAAAGCTACACCTTC	CASSPPLGTESYTF
.	once	TRBJ1-1	TRBV4-2	TGTGCCAGCAGCCTTCAGGGAGGGGACACTGAAGCTTTCTTT	CASSLQGGDTEAFF
.	many	TRBJ1-1	TRBV28	TGTGCCAGCAGCGGCCCCCTCGGCGGTAACATGAACACTGAAGCTTTCTTT	CASSGPLGGNMNTEAFF